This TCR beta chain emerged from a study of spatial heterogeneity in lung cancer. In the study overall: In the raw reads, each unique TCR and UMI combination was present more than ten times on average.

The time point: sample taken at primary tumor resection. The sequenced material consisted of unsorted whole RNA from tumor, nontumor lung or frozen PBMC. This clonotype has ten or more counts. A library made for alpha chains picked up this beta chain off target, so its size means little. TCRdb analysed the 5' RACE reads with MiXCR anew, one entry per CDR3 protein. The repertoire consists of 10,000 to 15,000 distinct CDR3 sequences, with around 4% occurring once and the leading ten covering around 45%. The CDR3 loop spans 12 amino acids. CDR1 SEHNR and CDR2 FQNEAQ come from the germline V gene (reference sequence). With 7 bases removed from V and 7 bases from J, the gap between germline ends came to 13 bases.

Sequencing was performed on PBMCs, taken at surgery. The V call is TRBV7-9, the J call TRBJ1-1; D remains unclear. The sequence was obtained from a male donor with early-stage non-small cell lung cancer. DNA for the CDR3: TGTGCCAGCACCGTCGGCGGCAGTGAAGCTTTCTTT. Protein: CASTVGGSEAFF.